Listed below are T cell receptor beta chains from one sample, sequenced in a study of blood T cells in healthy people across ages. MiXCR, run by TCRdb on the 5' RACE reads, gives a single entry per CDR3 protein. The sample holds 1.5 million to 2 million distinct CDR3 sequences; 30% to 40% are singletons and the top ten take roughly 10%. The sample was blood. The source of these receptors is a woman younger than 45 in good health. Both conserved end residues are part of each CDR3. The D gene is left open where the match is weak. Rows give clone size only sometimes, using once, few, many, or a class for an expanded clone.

CATSDSRAGNNEQFF | TGTGCCACCAGTGATTCCCGCGCAGGGAATAATGAGCAGTTCTTC | NA | TRBJ2-1 | NA | TRBV24-1
CASSYLGEVYNEQFF | TGTGCCAGCAGTTATTTGGGTGAGGTGTACAATGAGCAGTTCTTC | NA | TRBJ2-1 | NA | TRBV11-3
CSARGQQTETQYF | TGCAGTGCTAGAGGGCAACAAACAGAGACCCAGTACTTC | NA | TRBJ2-5 | few | TRBV20-1
CASTKGASFSTEAFF | TGTGCCAGTACTAAGGGGGCCTCGTTCAGCACTGAAGCTTTCTTT | TRBD1 | TRBJ1-1 | NA | TRBV19
CASSQGTNQPQHF | TGCGCCAGCAGCCAAGGGACAAATCAGCCCCAGCATTTT | NA | TRBJ1-5 | few | TRBV4-1
CASVAGSSSYNEQFF | TGCGCCAGCGTAGCGGGATCGAGCTCCTACAATGAGCAGTTCTTC | TRBD2 | TRBJ2-1 | NA | TRBV5-1
CASSTRTGEEETQYF | TGTGCCAGCAGCACACGGACAGGGGAAGAGGAGACCCAGTACTTC | TRBD1 | TRBJ2-5 | NA | TRBV9
CASSIVGEQFF | TGTGCCAGCAGTATAGTTGGTGAGCAGTTCTTC | NA | TRBJ2-1 | many | TRBV12-3/TRBV12-4
CASSGTGESYNEQFF | TGCGCCAGCAGCGGGACAGGGGAAAGCTACAATGAGCAGTTCTTC | TRBD1 | TRBJ2-1 | NA | TRBV5-1
CASSPREQGLRAYEQYF | TGTGCCAGCAGCCCCCGGGAACAGGGTCTCAGGGCCTACGAGCAGTACTTC | NA | TRBJ2-7 | many | TRBV4-2
CASSIDRSTF | TGTGCCAGCAGTATTGACAGGTCCACCTTC | NA | TRBJ1-2 | few | TRBV2
CAISGTGVSSYNEQFF | TGTGCCATCAGCGGAACTGGCGTTAGCTCCTACAATGAGCAGTTCTTC | NA | TRBJ2-1 | NA | TRBV10-3
CASSPTLGGELFF | TGTGCCAGCAGTCCCACCTTGGGCGGGGAGCTGTTTTTT | NA | TRBJ2-2 | NA | TRBV6-2/TRBV6-3
CASSPGAPQETQYF | TGCGCCAGCAGCCCCGGGGCTCCCCAAGAGACCCAGTACTTC | NA | TRBJ2-5 | NA | TRBV5-1
CSARDHDSGGFTDTQYF | TGCAGTGCTAGAGATCATGATAGCGGGGGGTTCACAGATACGCAGTATTTT | TRBD2 | TRBJ2-3 | NA | TRBV20-1
CSVVVGDRGWDGYTF | TGCAGCGTTGTTGTAGGGGACCGGGGCTGGGATGGCTACACCTTC | NA | TRBJ1-2 | many | TRBV29-1
CASSEGLAGETQYF | TGTGCCAGCTCTGAGGGGCTAGCAGGGGAGACCCAGTACTTC | NA | TRBJ2-5 | few | TRBV2
CSAGAGTYNEQFF | TGCAGTGCTGGGGCGGGGACCTACAATGAGCAGTTCTTC | NA | TRBJ2-1 | NA | TRBV20-1
CASSRPSGRGDFEQYF | TGTGCCAGCAGTCGACCCAGCGGCAGGGGGGATTTCGAGCAGTACTTC | NA | TRBJ2-7 | few | TRBV28
CASSLRRGDNEQYF | TGTGCCAGCAGCTTAAGGCGCGGGGACAACGAGCAGTACTTC | NA | TRBJ2-7 | few | TRBV11-2
CASRLAGGNTDTQYF | TGTGCCAGCAGGCTAGCGGGAGGGAACACAGATACGCAGTATTTT | TRBD2 | TRBJ2-3 | NA | TRBV27
CASSYPSGPYNEQFF | TGTGCCAGCAGTTACCCCTCAGGACCCTACAATGAGCAGTTCTTC | NA | TRBJ2-1 | once | TRBV6-5
CASSWSGIALNTGELFF | TGTGCCAGCAGCTGGAGCGGAATAGCGCTGAACACCGGGGAGCTGTTTTTT | NA | TRBJ2-2 | NA | TRBV2
CASSLASGGAWNEQFF | TGCGCCAGCAGCTTGGCTAGCGGGGGGGCTTGGAATGAGCAGTTCTTC | TRBD2 | TRBJ2-1 | few | TRBV5-1
CASSTLATAYNEQFF | TGTGCCAGCAGTACCCTAGCGACCGCCTACAATGAGCAGTTCTTC | NA | TRBJ2-1 | NA | TRBV12-3/TRBV12-4
CATLAQGQGEQYF | TGTGCCACCCTAGCACAGGGCCAGGGCGAGCAGTACTTC | NA | TRBJ2-7 | few | TRBV10-3
CASSLESGGPHEQYF | TGCGCCAGCAGCTTGGAGTCAGGGGGCCCCCACGAGCAGTACTTC | TRBD1 | TRBJ2-7 | NA | TRBV5-1
CASSLDRVDYGYTF | TGTGCCAGCAGCTTAGACAGGGTGGACTATGGCTACACCTTC | NA | TRBJ1-2 | NA | TRBV7-8
CASSPPGLGVRYF | TGTGCCAGCAGTCCCCCCGGTCTCGGGGTGCGGTACTTC | NA | TRBJ2-7 | NA | TRBV28
CAGSQDAGNQPQHF | TGTGCCGGCAGCCAAGACGCAGGGAATCAGCCCCAGCATTTT | NA | TRBJ1-5 | NA | TRBV3-1
CASSFVGRSTDAQYF | TGTGCCAGCAGTTTCGTGGGCCGTAGTACAGATGCGCAGTATTTT | NA | TRBJ2-3 | NA | TRBV28
CSVHYLETQYF | TGCAGCGTTCACTACCTAGAGACCCAGTACTTC | NA | TRBJ2-5 | NA | TRBV29-1
CASSYQDRGRDEQYF | TGTGCCAGCAGTTACCAGGACAGGGGGCGGGACGAGCAGTACTTC | TRBD1 | TRBJ2-7 | many | TRBV6-2/TRBV6-3
CATSRRPGGQETQYF | TGTGCCACCAGCAGAAGGCCGGGGGGGCAAGAGACCCAGTACTTC | TRBD2 | TRBJ2-5 | NA | TRBV15
CASSPSRWGNTEAFF | TGTGCCAGCAGCCCAAGCCGCTGGGGGAACACTGAAGCTTTCTTT | NA | TRBJ1-1 | NA | TRBV11-1
CAWTGGKNEQFF | TGTGCCTGGACAGGGGGCAAGAATGAGCAGTTCTTC | TRBD1 | TRBJ2-1 | NA | TRBV30
CASSPKPPDTQYF | TGTGCCAGCAGCCCCAAGCCACCGGATACGCAGTATTTT | NA | TRBJ2-3 | NA | TRBV3-1
CASSQERASGFNQPQHF | TGCGCCAGCAGCCAAGAGAGGGCCTCGGGGTTCAATCAGCCCCAGCATTTT | NA | TRBJ1-5 | NA | TRBV4-1
CASGDNTGDPTDTQYF | TGTGCCAGCGGGGACAATACAGGGGATCCCACAGATACGCAGTATTTT | TRBD1 | TRBJ2-3 | NA | TRBV6-6
CASNSIARTSGITDTQYF | TGTGCCAGCAATTCCATAGCGAGGACTAGCGGGATTACAGATACGCAGTATTTT | TRBD2 | TRBJ2-3 | few | TRBV27
CASSQDAFGDRLLMKQFF | TGTGCCAGCAGCCAAGATGCCTTCGGGGACAGACTACTAATGAAGCAGTTCTTC | TRBD1 | TRBJ2-1 | NA | TRBV4-2